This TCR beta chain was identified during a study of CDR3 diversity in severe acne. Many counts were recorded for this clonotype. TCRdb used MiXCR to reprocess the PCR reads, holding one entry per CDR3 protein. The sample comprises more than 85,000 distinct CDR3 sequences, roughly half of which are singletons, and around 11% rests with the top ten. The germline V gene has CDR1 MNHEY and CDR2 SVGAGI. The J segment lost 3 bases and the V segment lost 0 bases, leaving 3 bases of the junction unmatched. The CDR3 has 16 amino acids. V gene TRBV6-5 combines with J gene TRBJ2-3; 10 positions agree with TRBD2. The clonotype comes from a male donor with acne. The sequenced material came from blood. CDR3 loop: CASSYSMGLATDTQYF. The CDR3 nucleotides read TGTGCCAGCAGTTACTCGATGGGACTAGCGACAGATACGCAGTATTTT.